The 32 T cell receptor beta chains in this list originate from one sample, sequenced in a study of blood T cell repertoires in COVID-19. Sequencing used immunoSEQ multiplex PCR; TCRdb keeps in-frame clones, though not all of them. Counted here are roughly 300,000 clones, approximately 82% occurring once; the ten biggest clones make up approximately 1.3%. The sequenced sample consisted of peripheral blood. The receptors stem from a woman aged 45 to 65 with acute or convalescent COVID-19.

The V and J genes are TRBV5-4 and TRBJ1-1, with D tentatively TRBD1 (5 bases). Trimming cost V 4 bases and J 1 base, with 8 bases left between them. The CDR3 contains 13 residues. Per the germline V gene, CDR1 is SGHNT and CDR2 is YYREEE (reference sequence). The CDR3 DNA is TGTGCCAGCAGCCTCCAGGGGAACACTGAAGCTTTCTTT. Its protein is CASSLQGNTEAFF.

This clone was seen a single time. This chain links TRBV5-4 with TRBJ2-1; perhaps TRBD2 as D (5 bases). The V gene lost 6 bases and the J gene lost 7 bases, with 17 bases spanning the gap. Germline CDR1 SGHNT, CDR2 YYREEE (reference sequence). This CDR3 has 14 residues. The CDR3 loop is CASTLGVTGNEQFF. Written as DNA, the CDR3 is TGTGCCAGCACCCTGGGAGTCACGGGTAATGAGCAGTTCTTC.

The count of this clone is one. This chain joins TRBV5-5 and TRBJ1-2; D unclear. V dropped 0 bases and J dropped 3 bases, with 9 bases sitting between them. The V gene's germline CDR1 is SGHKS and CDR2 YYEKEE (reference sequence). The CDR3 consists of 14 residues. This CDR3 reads CASSLDWGDYGYTF. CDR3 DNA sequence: TGTGCCAGCAGCTTGGACTGGGGAGACTATGGCTACACCTTC.

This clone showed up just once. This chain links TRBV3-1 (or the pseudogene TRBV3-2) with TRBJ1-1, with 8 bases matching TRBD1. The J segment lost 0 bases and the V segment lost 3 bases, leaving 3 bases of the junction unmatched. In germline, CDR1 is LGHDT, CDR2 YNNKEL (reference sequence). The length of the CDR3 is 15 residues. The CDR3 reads CASSQGTGMNTEAFF. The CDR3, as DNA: TGTGCCAGCAGCCAGGGGACAGGCATGAACACTGAAGCTTTCTTT.

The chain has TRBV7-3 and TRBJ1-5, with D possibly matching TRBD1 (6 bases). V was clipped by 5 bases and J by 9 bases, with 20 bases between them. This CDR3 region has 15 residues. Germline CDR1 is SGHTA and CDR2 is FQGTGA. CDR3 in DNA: TGTGCCAGCAGCGAGACGGGACATCACACGGCGCCCCAGCATTTT. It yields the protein CASSETGHHTAPQHF.

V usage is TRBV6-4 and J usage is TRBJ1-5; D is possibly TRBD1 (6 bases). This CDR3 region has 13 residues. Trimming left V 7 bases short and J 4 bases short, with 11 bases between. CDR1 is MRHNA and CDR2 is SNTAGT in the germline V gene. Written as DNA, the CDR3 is TGTGCCAGCAAAGGACAGAGAAATCAGCCCCAGCATTTT. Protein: CASKGQRNQPQHF.

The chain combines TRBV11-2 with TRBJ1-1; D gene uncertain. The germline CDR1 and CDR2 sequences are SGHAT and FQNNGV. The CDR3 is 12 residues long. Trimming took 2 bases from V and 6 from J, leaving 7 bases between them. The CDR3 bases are TGTGCCAGCAGCTTACGGGTCCCTGAAGCTTTCTTT. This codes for CASSLRVPEAFF.

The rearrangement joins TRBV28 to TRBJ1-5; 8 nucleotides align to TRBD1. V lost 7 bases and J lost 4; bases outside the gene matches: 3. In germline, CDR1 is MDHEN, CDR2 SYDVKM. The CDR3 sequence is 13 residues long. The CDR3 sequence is CASKDRANQPQHF. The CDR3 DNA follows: TGTGCCAGCAAGGACAGGGCTAATCAGCCCCAGCATTTT.

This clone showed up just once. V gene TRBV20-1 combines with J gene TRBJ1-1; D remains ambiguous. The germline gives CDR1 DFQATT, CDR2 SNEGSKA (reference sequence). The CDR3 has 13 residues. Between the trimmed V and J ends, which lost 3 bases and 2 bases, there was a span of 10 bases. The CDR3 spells CSASLAYNTEAFF. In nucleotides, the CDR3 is TGCAGTGCTAGTCTGGCATATAACACTGAAGCTTTCTTT.

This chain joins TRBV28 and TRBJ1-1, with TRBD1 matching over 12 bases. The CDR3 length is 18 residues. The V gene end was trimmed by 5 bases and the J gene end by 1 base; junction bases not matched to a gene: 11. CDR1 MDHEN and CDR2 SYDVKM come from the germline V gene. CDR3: CASSPHRDRGPGNTEAFF. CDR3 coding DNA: TGTGCCAGCAGTCCTCACCGGGACAGGGGGCCTGGGAACACTGAAGCTTTCTTT.

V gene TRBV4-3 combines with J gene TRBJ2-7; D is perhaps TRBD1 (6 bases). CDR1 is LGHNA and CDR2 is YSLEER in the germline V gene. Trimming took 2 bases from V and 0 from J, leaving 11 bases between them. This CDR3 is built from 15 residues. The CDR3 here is CASSQSDRSSYEQYF. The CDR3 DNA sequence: TGCGCCAGCAGCCAATCCGACAGGAGCTCCTACGAGCAGTACTTC.

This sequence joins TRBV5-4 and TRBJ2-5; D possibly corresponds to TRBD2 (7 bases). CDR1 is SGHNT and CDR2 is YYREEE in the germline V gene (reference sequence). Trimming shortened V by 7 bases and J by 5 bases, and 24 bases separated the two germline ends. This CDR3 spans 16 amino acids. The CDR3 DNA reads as TGTGCCAGCCAGGGTCTGGGGGGGGCCCGTGAGGAGACCCAGTACTTC. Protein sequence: CASQGLGGAREETQYF. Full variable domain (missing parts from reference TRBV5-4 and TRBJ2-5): ETGVTQSPTHLIKTRGQQVTLRCSSQSGHNTVSWYQQALGQGPQFIFQYYREEENGRGNFPPRFSGLQFPNYSSELNVNALELDDSALYLCASQGLGGAREETQYFGPGTRLLVL.

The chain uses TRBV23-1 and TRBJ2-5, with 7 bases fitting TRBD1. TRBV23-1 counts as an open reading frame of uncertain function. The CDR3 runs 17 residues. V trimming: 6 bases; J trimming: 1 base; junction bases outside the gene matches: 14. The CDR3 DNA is TGCGCCAGCAGCCTCACCCCGACAGGGAAACCCCAAGAGACCCAGTACTTC. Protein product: CASSLTPTGKPQETQYF.

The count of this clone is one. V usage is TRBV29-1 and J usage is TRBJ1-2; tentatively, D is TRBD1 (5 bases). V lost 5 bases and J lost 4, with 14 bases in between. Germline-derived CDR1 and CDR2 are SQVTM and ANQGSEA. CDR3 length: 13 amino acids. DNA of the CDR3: TGCAGCGTTAACCGGGGGGAAATCTATGGCTACACCTTC. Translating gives CSVNRGEIYGYTF.

CDR3: CASSPGTGGARGYTF. The CDR3, as DNA: TGTGCCAGCTCACCAGGGACAGGGGGCGCGCGAGGCTACACCTTC. The chain is built from TRBV18 and TRBJ1-2; 12 bases fit TRBD1. There are 15 residues in the CDR3. The V segment lost 2 bases and the J segment 8 bases; nucleotides outside the gene matches: 6. The germline CDR1 and CDR2 sequences are KGHSH and LQKENI.

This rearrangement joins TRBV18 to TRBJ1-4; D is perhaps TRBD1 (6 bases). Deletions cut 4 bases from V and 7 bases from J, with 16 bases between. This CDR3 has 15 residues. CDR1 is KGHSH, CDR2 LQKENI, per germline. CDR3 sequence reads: CASSQSTGEGEKLFF. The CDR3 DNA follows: TGTGCCAGCTCACAATCGACAGGAGAGGGTGAAAAACTGTTTTTT.

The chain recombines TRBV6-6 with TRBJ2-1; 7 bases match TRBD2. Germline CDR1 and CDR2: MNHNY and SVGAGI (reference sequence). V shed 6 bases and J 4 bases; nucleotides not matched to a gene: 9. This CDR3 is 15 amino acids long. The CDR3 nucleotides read TGTGCCAGCAGCCGTATTGAGGGAGGGTACAATGAGCAGTTCTTC. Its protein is CASSRIEGGYNEQFF.

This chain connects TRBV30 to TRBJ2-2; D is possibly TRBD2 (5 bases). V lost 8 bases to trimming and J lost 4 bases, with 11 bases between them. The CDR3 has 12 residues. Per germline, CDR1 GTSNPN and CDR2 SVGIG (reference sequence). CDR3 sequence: CARPGSTGELFF. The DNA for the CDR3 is TGTGCCAGGCCGGGGTCCACCGGGGAGCTGTTTTTT.

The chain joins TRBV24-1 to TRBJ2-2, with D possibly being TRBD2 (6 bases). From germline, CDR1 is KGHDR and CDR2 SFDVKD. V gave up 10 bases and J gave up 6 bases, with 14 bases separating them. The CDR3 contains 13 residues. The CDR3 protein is CATSSGVPGELFF. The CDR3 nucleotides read TGTGCCACGAGTAGCGGAGTCCCCGGGGAGCTGTTTTTT.

Here the CDR3 DNA reads TGTGCCAGCAGTTTCAACAGAGCCTATGGCTACACCTTC. Its translation: CASSFNRAYGYTF. V usage is TRBV12-3 or TRBV12-4 and J usage is TRBJ1-2, with D hard to call. The CDR3 loop spans 13 amino acids. V shed 3 bases and J shed 4 bases, with 9 bases lying between them.

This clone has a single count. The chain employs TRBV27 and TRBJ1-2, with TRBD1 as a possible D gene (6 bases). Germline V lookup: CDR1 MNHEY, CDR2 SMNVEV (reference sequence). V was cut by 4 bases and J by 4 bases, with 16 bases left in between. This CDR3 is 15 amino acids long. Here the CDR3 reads CASSSLKPGAYGYTF. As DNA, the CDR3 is TGTGCCAGCAGTTCTCTCAAACCAGGGGCCTATGGCTACACCTTC.

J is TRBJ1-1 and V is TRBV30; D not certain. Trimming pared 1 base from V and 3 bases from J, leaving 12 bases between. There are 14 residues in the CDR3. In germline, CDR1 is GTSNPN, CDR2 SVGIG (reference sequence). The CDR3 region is CAWSAGDGYTEAFF. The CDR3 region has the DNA TGTGCCTGGAGTGCCGGGGATGGATACACTGAAGCTTTCTTT.

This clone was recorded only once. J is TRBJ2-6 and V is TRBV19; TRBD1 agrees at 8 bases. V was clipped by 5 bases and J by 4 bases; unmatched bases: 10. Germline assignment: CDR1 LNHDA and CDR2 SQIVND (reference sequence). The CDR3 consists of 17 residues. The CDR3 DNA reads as TGTGCCAGTAGTCGGAGACAGGGGCAATCCGGGGCCAACGTCCTGACTTTC. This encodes CASSRRQGQSGANVLTF.

CDR3 coding DNA: TGTGCCGGGACCTCGACGGACTACGGTAATGAGCAGTTCTTC. Residues: CAGTSTDYGNEQFF. The chain has TRBV2 and TRBJ2-1; D perhaps matches TRBD2 (6 bases). CDR3 length equals 14 residues. Germline V gene lookup returns CDR1 SNHLY and CDR2 FYNNEI. V lost 11 bases to trimming and J lost 7 bases, with 21 bases between them.

The CDR3 coding sequence is TGTGCCAGCAGTGCCTTCTCTGGGGCCAACGTCCTGACTTTC. It yields the protein CASSAFSGANVLTF. The chain links TRBV2 to TRBJ2-6; D is undetermined. The V end lost 4 bases, the J end lost 0 bases, and 4 bases lay between the germline ends. Germline V gene lookup returns CDR1 SNHLY and CDR2 FYNNEI. The CDR3 extends over 14 amino acids. Based on the CDR3 plus reference TRBV2 and TRBJ2-6, the full variable domain is EPEVTQTPSHQVTQMGQEVILRCVPISNHLYFYWYRQILGQKVEFLVSFYNNEISEKSEIFDDQFSVERPDGSNFTLKIRSTKLEDSAMYFCASSAFSGANVLTFGAGSRLTVL.

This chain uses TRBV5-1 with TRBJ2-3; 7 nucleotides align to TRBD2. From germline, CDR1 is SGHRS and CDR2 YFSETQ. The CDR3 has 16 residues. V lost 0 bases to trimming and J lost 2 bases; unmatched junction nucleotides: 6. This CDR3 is CASSLEAAGLTDTQYF. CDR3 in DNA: TGCGCCAGCAGCTTGGAGGCAGCGGGGCTCACAGATACGCAGTATTTT.

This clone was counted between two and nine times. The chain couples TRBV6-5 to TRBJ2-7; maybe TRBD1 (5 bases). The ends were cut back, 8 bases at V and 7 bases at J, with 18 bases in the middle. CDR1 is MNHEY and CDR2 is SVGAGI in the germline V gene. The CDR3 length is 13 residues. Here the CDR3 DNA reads TGTGCCAGCGCGACAGACCAGCTACGGGAGCAGTACGTC. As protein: CASATDQLREQYV.

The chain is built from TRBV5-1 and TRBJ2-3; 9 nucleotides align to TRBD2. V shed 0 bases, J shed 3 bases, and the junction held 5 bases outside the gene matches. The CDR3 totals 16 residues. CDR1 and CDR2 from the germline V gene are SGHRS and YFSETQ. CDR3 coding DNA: TGCGCCAGCAGCTTGGTAGCGGGAGTTATAACAGATACGCAGTATTTT. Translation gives CASSLVAGVITDTQYF.

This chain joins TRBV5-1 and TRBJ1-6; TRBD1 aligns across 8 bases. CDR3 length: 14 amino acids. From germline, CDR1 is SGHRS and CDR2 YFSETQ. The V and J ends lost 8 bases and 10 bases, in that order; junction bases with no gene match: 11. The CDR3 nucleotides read TGCGCCAGTAAAATGACAGGGGCAGGATCACCCCTCCACTTT. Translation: CASKMTGAGSPLHF.

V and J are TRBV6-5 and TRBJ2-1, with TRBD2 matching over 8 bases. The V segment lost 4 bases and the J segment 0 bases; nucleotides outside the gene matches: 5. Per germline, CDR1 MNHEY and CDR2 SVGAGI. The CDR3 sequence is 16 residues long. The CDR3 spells CASSLRSGSSYNEQFF. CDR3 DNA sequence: TGTGCCAGCAGTTTAAGGAGCGGGAGCTCCTACAATGAGCAGTTCTTC.

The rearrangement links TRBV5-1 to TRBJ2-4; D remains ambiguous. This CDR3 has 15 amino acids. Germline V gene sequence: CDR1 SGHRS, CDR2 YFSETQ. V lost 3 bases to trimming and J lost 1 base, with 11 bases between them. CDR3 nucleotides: TGCGCCAGCAGCTCAGACCCCGGGGCCAAAAACATTCAGTACTTC. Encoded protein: CASSSDPGAKNIQYF.

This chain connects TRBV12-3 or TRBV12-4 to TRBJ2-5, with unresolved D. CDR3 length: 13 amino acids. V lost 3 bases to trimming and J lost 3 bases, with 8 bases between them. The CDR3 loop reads CASSFRGKETQYF. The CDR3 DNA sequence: TGTGCCAGCAGTTTTCGAGGAAAAGAGACCCAGTACTTC.